This T cell receptor beta chain comes out of a study of response to subunit inactivated influenza vaccine. This clonotype appeared many times. Germline CDR1 is DFQATT and CDR2 is SNEGSKA (reference sequence). This CDR3 is built from 15 residues. After removal of 0 bases from V and 6 bases from J, the junction contained 8 bases not matched to a gene. TCRdb re-called the RT-PCR reads through MiXCR, storing one row per CDR3 protein. Here the sample spans around 750,000 distinct CDR3 sequences, approximately 21% being singletons. The chain joins TRBV20-1 to TRBJ1-5; 7 bases are shared with TRBD1. This receptor was obtained from a man over 45 who received an inactivated influenza vaccine. The sample was PBMCs from blood, taken around 5 days after vaccination. The CDR3 DNA is TGCAGTGCTAGAGATCAAACAGGGGAGACTCAGCCCCAGCATTTT. Translated, it gives CSARDQTGETQPQHF.